One sample yielded the 10 T cell receptor beta chains listed below, sequenced in a study of cytomegalovirus exposure and HLA in healthy donors. PCR employed 60 Vbeta and 13 Jbeta primers. Some clones are missing from TCRdb's copy, which holds only in-frame ones; the method was immunoSEQ multiplex PCR. The repertoire consists of 200,000 to 250,000 clones, with over 80% occurring once and the leading ten covering roughly 0.66%. Sample: PBMCs. The receptors shown here come from a boy younger than 10 in good health and CMV-seronegative.

The chain employs TRBV18 and TRBJ1-1; D is unresolved. This CDR3 has 12 residues. Germline V gives CDR1 KGHSH, CDR2 LQKENI. Between the trimmed V and J ends, which lost 3 bases and 7 bases, there was a span of 9 bases. This CDR3 is CASSPAEGEAFF. The CDR3 nucleotides are TGTGCCAGCTCACCCGCCGAGGGTGAAGCTTTCTTT.

A note on this clone: Other DNA variants within this sample encode the same CDR3. The V and J genes are TRBV4-1 and TRBJ2-5, with 11 bases identical to TRBD2. The last part of the DNA fits TRBJ2-7 better; the J call may be wrong. CDR1 and CDR2 (germline): MGHRA, YSYEKL. This CDR3 has 15 amino acids. CDR3 amino acids: CASSQVAGGPYEQYF. The CDR3 DNA reads TGCGCCAGCAGCCAAGTAGCGGGGGGGCCCTACGAGCAGTACTTC.

The CDR3 DNA reads TGTGCCTGGGCCCCTGGACAGGGCTACGAGCAGTACTTC. Translating it yields CAWAPGQGYEQYF. The chain employs TRBV30 and TRBJ2-7, with TRBD1 matching 8 bases. The V gene's germline CDR1 is GTSNPN and CDR2 SVGIG (reference sequence). The CDR3 length is 13 residues. J gave up 3 bases and V 5 bases, and 6 bases lay outside the gene matches.

The chain carries TRBV19 and TRBJ2-1; no clear D gene. This CDR3 is 18 amino acids long. Germline V CDR1 and CDR2: LNHDA, SQIVND (reference sequence). Trimming stripped 0 bases from V and 0 bases from J, with 15 bases between. Here the CDR3 reads CASSIDQLTHSSYNEQFF. CDR3 bases: TGTGCCAGTAGTATAGATCAATTAACTCATAGCTCCTACAATGAGCAGTTCTTC.

The chain joins TRBV7-8 to TRBJ2-5; perhaps TRBD2 as D (5 bases). This CDR3 spans 13 amino acids. Germline V gene lookup returns CDR1 SGHVS and CDR2 FQNEAQ. Trimming shortened V by 3 bases and J by 5 bases, and 10 bases separated the two germline ends. CDR3 bases: TGTGCCAGCAGCTTGGGAGAACGGGAGACCCAGTACTTC. This gives the protein CASSLGERETQYF.

This sequence joins TRBV29-1 and TRBJ2-2; D not resolved. The V gene lost 8 bases and the J gene lost 0 bases, with 10 bases spanning the gap. The germline V gene has CDR1 SQVTM and CDR2 ANQGSEA. The CDR3 is made up of 13 amino acids. CDR3 in amino acids: CSFTYSNTGELFF. CDR3 DNA: TGCAGCTTTACGTACTCGAACACCGGGGAGCTGTTTTTT.

The rearrangement links TRBV15 to TRBJ1-4; D is unresolved. Germline V gene lookup returns CDR1 LNHNV and CDR2 YYDKDF (reference sequence). This CDR3 spans 13 amino acids. Trimming left V 6 bases short and J 5 bases short, with 10 bases between. DNA for the CDR3: TGTGCCACCAGAGCGGGGAACAATGAAAAACTGTTTTTT. Its protein is CATRAGNNEKLFF.

This clone was seen just once. The chain carries TRBV19 and TRBJ1-5, with D possibly matching TRBD1 (6 bases). Per germline, CDR1 LNHDA and CDR2 SQIVND (reference sequence). V lost 3 bases and J lost 5, with 14 bases in between. The CDR3 extends over 15 amino acids. The CDR3 protein is CASSIIRGADQPQHF. The DNA for the CDR3 is TGTGCCAGTAGTATTATTCGGGGGGCTGATCAGCCCCAGCATTTT.

J is TRBJ2-5 and V is TRBV7-9; a weak D match, TRBD2 (5 bases). CDR3 length: 13 amino acids. V lost 3 bases to trimming and J lost 4 bases, with 9 bases between them. Germline V CDR1 and CDR2: SEHNR, FQNEAQ (reference sequence). In DNA, the CDR3 is TGTGCCAGCAGCTTGAGGGCCTTAGAGACCCAGTACTTC. Translated, it gives CASSLRALETQYF.

V and J are TRBV9 and TRBJ1-3; D might be TRBD1 (5 bases). The germline gives CDR1 SGDLS, CDR2 YYNGEE. Deletions cut 4 bases from V and 0 bases from J, with 29 bases between. CDR3 size: 21 residues. CDR3 nucleotide sequence: TGTGCCAGCAGCAACAAACAAGACAGCCCCGCAACAACTCACTCTGGAAACACCATATATTTT. This encodes CASSNKQDSPATTHSGNTIYF.